This entry describes one TCR beta chain. This clone was recorded a few times. It lacks a known antigen. Base-call qualities are not available, and no considerably larger clone is one nucleotide away. This specimen comes from a study of blood T cell repertoires in COVID-19 (dated by TCRdb to 2018 to 2020). Regarding the complete study: The collaborator samples originated in the United States, Italy and Spain and spanned the acute and convalescent phases of COVID-19. The prospective study material was composed of cDNA or gDNA derived from T cells, B-cell-depleted T cells, or PBMCs. The repertoires were released in a freely available public database intended as a resource for research on the immune response to SARS-CoV-2. Samples came from the ongoing ImmuneRACE study (first 160 participants) plus 1,254 subjects from 6 global collaborators. Sample metadata almost always included a de-identified subject ID, COVID-19 status, age in years and sex. Deeply sampled blood TCRbeta repertoires from subjects exposed to, actively infected with, or recovered from COVID-19 were included in the dataset. Where available, HLA class I and class II types were obtained from metadata supplied by the sample provider rather than from assay-based typing. The study at large found these results: How much clinical and demographic metadata was included differed by source and by participant, and the metadata was provided uncurated.

TCRbeta CDR3 regions were amplified from genomic DNA by means of the immunoSEQ Assay, a bias-controlled multiplex PCR. Turning to the authors' computational methods: The number of nucleated cells in each sample was estimated by amplification of reference gene primers within the assay. Sequence reads were collapsed and filtered to measure the absolute abundance of every unique TCRbeta CDR3 rearrangement. Productive Simpson clonality was computed per sample as the square root of Simpson's diversity index over productive rearrangements. Sourced from immuneACCESS, this table was stored by TCRdb with only in-frame sequences that have V and J called. A share of the clones is absent; for the studies checked, an unresolved V gene accounts for under half, and the remainder has no known explanation. Clonal size and the V and J genes are those of that table, whereas D and trimming came from the DNA. In this sample the table shows some 150,000 clones, around nine tenths of which occur a single time. The top ten constitute 3.5% to 5.5% of the sample.

Collaborating institutions collected whole blood in K2EDTA tubes following their own protocols. Collaborator samples were shipped for TCRbeta analysis as frozen whole blood, isolated PBMCs, or DNA extracted from either sample type. At the junction V is shortened by 4 bases and J by 4 bases; bases outside the gene matches: 7. CDR1 and CDR2 (SNHLY, FYNNEI) derive from the germline V gene. Including cysteine and phenylalanine, the CDR3 has 15 amino acids. Of all the DNA, just the CDR3 is kept, 45 bases in frame from base 1. Source material: peripheral blood. The V gene is TRBV2 and the J gene is TRBJ2-3; the central 8 bases match TRBD2. The TCR originated in a woman aged 40 to 55 with acute or convalescent COVID-19. The CDR3 region: CASSAAGGVADTQYF. The DNA sequence reads TGTGCCAGCAGTGCGGCGGGGGGCGTAGCAGATACGCAGTATTTT.